This passage covers 31 T cell receptor beta chains from one sample sequenced in a study of T-cell reconstitution after alpha-beta-depleted transplantation in children. TCRbeta library construction was performed incorporating unique molecular identifiers. TCRdb recomputed calls from the PCR reads with MiXCR, one row per CDR3 protein. Of 700,000 to 950,000 distinct CDR3 sequences listed, less than 20% were seen once; the top ten hold roughly 5%. The source was PBMCs, mostly from graft donor cells, collected 360 days after TCRalphabeta/CD19-depleted stem cell transplant. The receptors here all came from a male patient younger than 18 who had a stem cell transplant for acute lymphoblastic leukemia, so the T cells may come from the graft donor.

In its sample, this clonotype was seen many times. The V and J genes are TRBV20-1 and TRBJ1-3; TRBD1 is a possible D gene (5 bases). Germline CDR1 is DFQATT and CDR2 is SNEGSKA (reference sequence). CDR3 length: 13 amino acids. CDR3 sequence: CRKQESSGNTIYF. In DNA, the CDR3 is TGCAGAAAACAGGAAAGCTCTGGAAACACCATATATTTT.

This clonotype has just a few counts. This sequence joins TRBV9 and TRBJ2-5, with D hard to call. This CDR3 contains 15 residues. V lost 0 bases and J lost 2, with 11 bases in between. Germline V gene data show CDR1 as SGDLS and CDR2 as YYNGEE. CDR3 sequence (DNA): TGTGCCAGCAGCGTAGAGGGCAGGCGGCAAGAGACCCAGTACTTC. Protein: CASSVEGRRQETQYF.

A few counts support this clonotype. The chain uses TRBV20-1 and TRBJ2-7; 9 nucleotides match TRBD1. Per the germline V gene, CDR1 is DFQATT and CDR2 is SNEGSKA (reference sequence). V lost 6 bases to trimming and J lost 3 bases; unmatched junction nucleotides: 15. The CDR3 spans 16 residues. CDR3 sequence reads: CSAATGGANSGYEQYF. CDR3 sequence (DNA): TGCAGTGCAGCAACAGGGGGCGCGAACAGTGGCTACGAGCAGTACTTC.

This chain joins TRBV24-1 and TRBJ2-7; 9 nucleotides match TRBD1. The V gene end was trimmed by 4 bases and the J gene end by 12 bases; junction bases not matched to a gene: 9. This CDR3 contains 13 residues. Looked up from germline, CDR1 is KGHDR and CDR2 is SFDVKD. CDR3 sequence reads: CATSDPDRGVSYF. The CDR3 bases are TGTGCCACCAGTGACCCGGACAGGGGAGTCTCGTACTTC.

The chain combines TRBV11-2 with TRBJ1-2; 9 bases are a match to TRBD1. The CDR3 is 13 residues long. Unmatched junction bases numbered 5, after V lost 4 bases and J lost 8 bases. Germline assignment: CDR1 SGHAT and CDR2 FQNNGV. CDR3 DNA: TGTGCCAGCAGCTCCCGGGACAGGGACGGCTACACCTTC. This encodes CASSSRDRDGYTF.

The chain links TRBV18 to TRBJ2-7; no clear D. CDR3 length: 11 residues. V shed 2 bases and J shed 6 bases, with 5 bases lying between them. The germline V gene has CDR1 KGHSH and CDR2 LQKENI. The CDR3 spells CASSPGVEQYF. CDR3 DNA sequence: TGTGCCAGCTCACCAGGCGTCGAGCAGTACTTC. Complete variable domain (other parts from reference TRBV18 and TRBJ2-7): NAGVMQNPRHLVRRRGQEARLRCSPMKGHSHVYWYRQLPEEGLKFMVYLQKENIIDESGMPKERFSAEFPKEGPSILRIQQVVRGDSAAYFCASSPGVEQYFGPGTRLTVT.

This chain connects TRBV29-1 to TRBJ2-5, with D possibly matching TRBD1 (6 bases). Germline V gives CDR1 SQVTM, CDR2 ANQGSEA. This CDR3 region has 16 residues. Trimming removed 6 bases from V and 5 bases from J, with 25 bases in between. CDR3 nucleotide sequence: TGCAGCGTAGCTGACAGGCACTCTAGGGTGGAGGAGACCCAGTACTTC. Translating gives CSVADRHSRVEETQYF.

This clonotype showed up just a few times. This sequence joins TRBV7-2 and TRBJ2-3, with 7 bases fitting TRBD1. The V gene end was trimmed by 1 base and the J gene end by 6 bases; junction bases not matched to a gene: 13. CDR1 and CDR2 (germline): SGHTA, FQGNSA. This CDR3 has 17 amino acids. The CDR3 region has the DNA TGTGCCAGCAGCTTAGTGGTCGGGCAGGGGGATAGGGATACGCAGTATTTT. Translating gives CASSLVVGQGDRDTQYF.

This clonotype was counted ten times or more. This rearrangement joins TRBV9 to TRBJ1-3, with D possibly matching TRBD1 (5 bases). The V gene's germline CDR1 is SGDLS and CDR2 YYNGEE. The CDR3 sequence is 15 residues long. V gave up 0 bases and J gave up 0 bases, with 7 bases separating them. The CDR3 DNA follows: TGTGCCAGCAGCGTAGAGGACAACTCTGGAAACACCATATATTTT. Its protein product is CASSVEDNSGNTIYF. The entire variable domain, with the rest obtained from reference TRBV9 and TRBJ1-3, is as follows: DSGVTQTPKHLITATGQRVTLRCSPRSGDLSVYWYQQSLDQGLQFLIQYYNGEERAKGNILERFSAQQFPDLHSELNLSSLELGDSALYFCASSVEDNSGNTIYFGEGSWLTVV.

This clonotype was detected only a few times. The V call is TRBV7-9, the J call TRBJ2-1; the D gene is possibly TRBD1 (6 bases). V gave up 0 bases and J gave up 4 bases, with 16 bases separating them. The V gene's germline CDR1 is SEHNR and CDR2 FQNEAQ (reference sequence). This CDR3 region has 17 residues. The CDR3 here is CASSLAPRAGAYNEQFF. CDR3 bases: TGTGCCAGCAGCTTAGCACCTCGGGCAGGGGCATACAATGAGCAGTTCTTC.

The CDR3 region is CASSKRGLADSYNEQFF. CDR3 bases: TGTGCCAGCAGCAAACGAGGACTAGCGGATTCCTACAATGAGCAGTTCTTC. The V gene is TRBV13, the J gene TRBJ2-1, with 10 positions matching TRBD2. V dropped 5 bases and J dropped 1; count of bases not matched to a gene: 8. The CDR3 length is 17 residues. Germline CDR1 and CDR2: PRHDT and FYEKMQ (reference sequence).

This clonotype has a handful of counts. This rearrangement joins TRBV7-3 to TRBJ1-2; TRBD1 matches 7 bases. The CDR3 contains 14 residues. Germline assignment: CDR1 SGHTA and CDR2 FQGTGA. Trimming removed 1 base from V and 4 bases from J; junction bases left unmatched: 3. In DNA form, the CDR3 reads TGTGCCAGCAGCTTAAGCAGGGGGGGCTATGGCTACACCTTC. It yields the protein CASSLSRGGYGYTF.

The V gene is TRBV10-3, the J gene TRBJ2-1, with 10 nucleotides matching TRBD2. V gave up 5 bases and J gave up 3 bases; unmatched junction bases: 1. Germline CDR1 is ENHRY and CDR2 is SYGVKD. This CDR3 has 14 residues. The CDR3 is CAISSGRGYNEQFF. In nucleotides, the CDR3 is TGTGCCATCAGTAGCGGGAGGGGCTACAATGAGCAGTTCTTC.

This chain connects TRBV7-6 to TRBJ2-5; 10 positions agree with TRBD2. Unmatched junction bases numbered 8, after V lost 4 bases and J lost 3 bases. CDR1 is SGHVS and CDR2 is FNYEAQ in the germline V gene. There are 16 residues in the CDR3. In nucleotides, the CDR3 is TGTGCCAGCAGCTCAGCGGGAGGGCTATTAAAAGAGACCCAGTACTTC. It codes for CASSSAGGLLKETQYF.

The sample holds a few counts of this clonotype. V and J are TRBV15 and TRBJ2-5; 9 bases fit TRBD1. The CDR3 consists of 16 residues. The V and J ends lost 2 bases and 5 bases, in that order; junction bases with no gene match: 9. Germline V gene data show CDR1 as LNHNV and CDR2 as YYDKDF (reference sequence). The CDR3 nucleotides read TGTGCCACCAGCAGAAGGACAGGGGCATATTCCGAGACCCAGTACTTC. This encodes CATSRRTGAYSETQYF.

In this sample, this clonotype turned up many times. This sequence joins TRBV6-5 and TRBJ1-5; D not certain. Germline V gives CDR1 MNHEY, CDR2 SVGAGI. The ends were cut back, 0 bases at V and 5 bases at J, with 8 bases in the middle. The CDR3 extends over 14 amino acids. CDR3 residues: CASSYSGHYQPQHF. CDR3 nucleotide sequence: TGTGCCAGCAGTTACTCCGGGCATTATCAGCCCCAGCATTTT.

This clonotype has at least ten counts. CDR3 sequence: CASSQVRASGKDEQFF. The CDR3 DNA is TGCGCCAGCAGCCAAGTGAGGGCTAGCGGGAAGGATGAGCAGTTCTTC. V usage is TRBV4-1 and J usage is TRBJ2-1; 9 bases match TRBD2. In germline, CDR1 is MGHRA, CDR2 YSYEKL. This CDR3 has 16 residues. Germline trimming cut 1 base from V and 8 bases from J; bases unmatched to any gene: 9.

The chain joins TRBV11-2 to TRBJ2-1; TRBD2 matches at 10 bases. Germline lookup yields CDR1 SGHAT and CDR2 FQNNGV. This CDR3 region has 16 residues. V dropped 5 bases and J dropped 8; count of bases not matched to a gene: 12. CDR3 sequence: CASSHHLAGVMYEQFF. The CDR3 bases are TGTGCCAGCAGCCATCACCTAGCGGGAGTTATGTATGAGCAGTTCTTC.

This clonotype was observed a few times. J is TRBJ2-1 and V is TRBV5-1, with 13 bases fitting TRBD2. In germline, CDR1 is SGHRS, CDR2 YFSETQ. Trimming removed 4 bases from V and 2 bases from J; junction bases left unmatched: 3. The CDR3 extends over 16 amino acids. The DNA of the CDR3 is TGCGCCAGCAGCCCGGGACTAGCGGGACCCTACAATGAGCAGTTCTTC. Translated, it gives CASSPGLAGPYNEQFF.

This clonotype has a count of ten or more. The chain couples TRBV7-3 to TRBJ2-3; D is perhaps TRBD1 (6 bases). Germline CDR1 is SGHTA and CDR2 is FQGTGA. V was pared by 5 bases and J by 5 bases, with 14 bases between. This CDR3 is 14 amino acids long. In DNA form, the CDR3 reads TGTGCCAGCAGCCCGGCGAGGGGGAGAGATACGCAGTATTTT. Protein: CASSPARGRDTQYF.

V gene TRBV5-6 combines with J gene TRBJ2-3; 7 positions agree with TRBD1. Trimming took 2 bases from V and 3 from J; bases not matched to a gene: 6. Germline V CDR1 and CDR2: SGHDT, YYEEEE. The CDR3 is 15 amino acids. The CDR3 loop reads CASSFADRVTDTQYF. CDR3 sequence (DNA): TGTGCCAGCAGCTTTGCCGACAGGGTGACAGATACGCAGTATTTT.

This clonotype was seen only a few times. The chain has TRBV10-3 and TRBJ2-7; no clear D gene. Germline values: CDR1 ENHRY, CDR2 SYGVKD. The CDR3 extends over 13 amino acids. Trimming removed 6 bases at V and 4 bases at J, with 13 bases between. CDR3 DNA: TGTGCCATCAGCGACCTTAGGGTTTACGAGCAGTACTTC. Translating gives CAISDLRVYEQYF.

The V call is TRBV27, the J call TRBJ2-2; TRBD2 aligns across 14 bases. Germline V gene sequence: CDR1 MNHEY, CDR2 SMNVEV (reference sequence). This CDR3 region has 17 residues. V lost 6 bases and J lost 3; bases outside the gene matches: 6. The chain's CDR3 is CASRRLAGGPDTGELFF. Here the CDR3 DNA reads TGTGCCAGCAGAAGACTAGCGGGAGGGCCGGACACCGGGGAGCTGTTTTTT.

A few counts support this clonotype. This chain connects TRBV2 to TRBJ2-7, with 9 positions matching TRBD2. V lost 4 bases and J lost 3; bases outside the gene matches: 7. The CDR3 spans 15 residues. Germline assignment: CDR1 SNHLY and CDR2 FYNNEI. CDR3 sequence (DNA): TGTGCCAGCAGTGGGTCTACTAGCGGGCACTACGAGCAGTACTTC. The encoded protein is CASSGSTSGHYEQYF.

This clonotype has at least ten counts. The J gene is TRBJ2-3, the V gene TRBV12-3 or TRBV12-4; D remains ambiguous. V shed 5 bases and J shed 4 bases, with 7 bases lying between them. The CDR3 contains 12 residues. CDR3 loop: CASSPTSDTQYF. The CDR3 DNA is TGTGCCAGCAGTCCCACCTCAGATACGCAGTATTTT.

The chain carries TRBV5-1 and TRBJ2-5; D is perhaps TRBD1 or TRBD2 (6 bases each). The germline gives CDR1 SGHRS, CDR2 YFSETQ. Trimming removed 0 bases from V and 7 bases from J, with 13 bases in between. This CDR3 has 14 amino acids. CDR3 in DNA: TGCGCCAGCAGCTTGGTTGGGGGGCCTGGGACCCAGTACTTC. It translates to CASSLVGGPGTQYF.

The rearrangement joins TRBV12-3 or TRBV12-4 to TRBJ2-1; D is possibly TRBD2 (6 bases). The CDR3 has 15 amino acids. Trimming pared 6 bases from V and 0 bases from J, leaving 12 bases between. The CDR3 protein is CASSRRESSYNEQFF. The CDR3 DNA is TGTGCCAGCAGCCGACGGGAGAGCTCCTACAATGAGCAGTTCTTC.

This clonotype was detected a few times. V usage is TRBV7-3 and J usage is TRBJ2-1; no reliable D call. V shed 2 bases and J shed 0 bases, with 11 bases lying between them. Germline V lookup: CDR1 SGHTA, CDR2 FQGTGA. The CDR3 extends over 16 amino acids. In DNA form, the CDR3 reads TGTGCCAGCAGCTTACACGGGTACAGCTCCTACAATGAGCAGTTCTTC. Its translation is CASSLHGYSSYNEQFF.

This chain joins TRBV9 and TRBJ1-1; 7 bases are a match to TRBD1. The germline V gene has CDR1 SGDLS and CDR2 YYNGEE. The CDR3 has 15 amino acids. V trimming: 3 bases; J trimming: 0 bases; junction bases outside the gene matches: 5. CDR3 sequence: CASSAGQHMNTEAFF. The CDR3 DNA sequence: TGTGCCAGCAGCGCGGGACAGCACATGAACACTGAAGCTTTCTTT.

A few counts support this clonotype. The V and J genes are TRBV6-1 and TRBJ2-7, with 8 bases lining up with TRBD2. The CDR3 contains 15 residues. Germline CDR1 reads MNHNS; CDR2 reads SASEGT. With V trimmed by 5 bases and J by 7 bases, 13 bases remained unmatched. CDR3 sequence reads: CASSRALAAPGEQYF. In DNA, the CDR3 is TGTGCCAGCAGTCGTGCACTAGCGGCCCCCGGTGAGCAGTACTTC.

There are many counts of this clonotype. This rearrangement joins TRBV10-3 to TRBJ2-7; TRBD2 matches 7 bases. The length of the CDR3 is 16 residues. Germline V CDR1 and CDR2: ENHRY, SYGVKD. V lost 0 bases, J lost 3 bases, and 8 bases stayed unmatched. The CDR3 DNA is TGTGCCATCAGTGAGTCGGGATCTAGCGGCGTCTACGAGCAGTACTTC. It specifies CAISESGSSGVYEQYF.